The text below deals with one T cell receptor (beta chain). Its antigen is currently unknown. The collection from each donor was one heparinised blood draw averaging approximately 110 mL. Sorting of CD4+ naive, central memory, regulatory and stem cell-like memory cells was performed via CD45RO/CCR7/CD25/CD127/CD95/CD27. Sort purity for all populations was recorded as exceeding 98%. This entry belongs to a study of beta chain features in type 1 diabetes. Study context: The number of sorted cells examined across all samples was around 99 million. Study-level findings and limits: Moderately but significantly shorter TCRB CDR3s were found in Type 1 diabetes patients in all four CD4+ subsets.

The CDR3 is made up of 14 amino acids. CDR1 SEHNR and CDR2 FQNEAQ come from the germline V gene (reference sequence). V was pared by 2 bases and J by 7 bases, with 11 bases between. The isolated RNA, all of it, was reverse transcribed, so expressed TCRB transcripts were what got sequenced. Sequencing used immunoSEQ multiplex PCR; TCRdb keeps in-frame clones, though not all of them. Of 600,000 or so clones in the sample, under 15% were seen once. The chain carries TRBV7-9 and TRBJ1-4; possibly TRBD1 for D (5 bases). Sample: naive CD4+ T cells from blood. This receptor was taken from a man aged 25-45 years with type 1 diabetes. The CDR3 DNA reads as TGTGCCAGCAGCTTACGGGGGGTAGGTGAAAAACTGTTTTTT. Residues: CASSLRGVGEKLFF.